The 8 T cell receptor beta chains below come from one sample, sequenced in a study of blood T cell repertoires in COVID-19. The data were produced by immunoSEQ multiplex PCR, yet TCRdb's version contains in-frame clones alone and is incomplete. The repertoire holds some 190,000 clones, with 84% as singletons. Sequences were obtained from PBMCs or T cells enriched from blood (not recorded which). The receptors here all came from a woman aged 25 to 39 who had been exposed to COVID-19.

The chain uses TRBV3-1 (or the pseudogene TRBV3-2) and TRBJ2-7; D ambiguous. Between the trimmed V and J ends, which lost 3 bases and 0 bases, there was a span of 9 bases. The CDR3 spans 14 residues. From germline, CDR1 is LGHDT and CDR2 YNNKEL (reference sequence). CDR3 in DNA: TGTGCCAGCAGCCATGGCGGATCCTCCTACGAGCAGTACTTC. It encodes CASSHGGSSYEQYF.

This chain links TRBV7-9 with TRBJ1-1; 8 bases map to TRBD1. The CDR3 contains 14 residues. Per the germline V gene, CDR1 is SEHNR and CDR2 is FQNEAQ (reference sequence). V shed 6 bases and J 11 bases; nucleotides not matched to a gene: 14. The CDR3 bases are TGTGCCAGCAGACAGGTGGGACAGGCCTCGCGGGCTTTCTTT. Amino acid sequence: CASRQVGQASRAFF.

CDR3 bases: TGCAGCGTTGATGGACTAGCGGGGGGACTTACCTACGAGCAGTACTTC. Residues: CSVDGLAGGLTYEQYF. V usage is TRBV29-1 and J usage is TRBJ2-7; TRBD2 aligns across 14 bases. After removal of 3 bases from V and 2 bases from J, the junction contained 6 bases not matched to a gene. CDR3 length: 16 residues. Germline assignment: CDR1 SQVTM and CDR2 ANQGSEA.

The chain couples TRBV11-2 to TRBJ2-6, with no clear D. V was trimmed by 5 bases and J by 1 base, leaving 6 bases between them. This CDR3 has 14 amino acids. Germline-derived CDR1 and CDR2 are SGHAT and FQNNGV. CDR3 in DNA: TGTGCCAGCAGCCCGCTATCTGGGGCCAACGTCCTGACTTTC. It is translated as CASSPLSGANVLTF.

This clone was seen only once. The chain is built from TRBV11-2 and TRBJ2-5; weak D call: TRBD2 (6 bases). The CDR3 totals 16 residues. CDR1 SGHAT and CDR2 FQNNGV come from the germline V gene. The V gene lost 8 bases and the J gene lost 2 bases, with 21 bases spanning the gap. This CDR3 reads CASGSLSTGRQETQYF. CDR3 DNA: TGTGCCAGCGGAAGTCTCTCAACCGGGAGACAAGAGACCCAGTACTTC.

V usage is TRBV19 and J usage is TRBJ2-7, with D perhaps TRBD1 (7 bases). CDR1 is LNHDA and CDR2 is SQIVND in the germline V gene (reference sequence). The CDR3 runs to 11 residues. The V end lost 10 bases, the J end lost 5 bases, and 12 bases lay between the germline ends. CDR3 DNA sequence: TGTGCCACTGCAGGGGGGAACGAGCAGTACTTC. Its translation is CATAGGNEQYF.

The genes are TRBV10-1 and TRBJ2-1; no clear D gene. This CDR3 has 17 residues. Germline V CDR1 and CDR2: WNHNN, SYGVQD (reference sequence). Trimming left V 3 bases short and J 1 base short, with 16 bases between. The chain's CDR3 is CASSEFAAAGSYNEQFF. DNA of the CDR3: TGCGCCAGCAGTGAATTTGCGGCGGCTGGGTCCTACAATGAGCAGTTCTTC.

The chain uses TRBV6-5 and TRBJ1-4; 8 bases are shared with TRBD1. The V gene's germline CDR1 is MNHEY and CDR2 SVGAGI. The CDR3 sequence is 15 residues long. The V segment lost 5 bases and the J segment 7 bases; nucleotides outside the gene matches: 9. In DNA form, the CDR3 reads TGTGCCAGCAGTCACCCAACAGGGGGAAGTGAAAAACTGTTTTTT. Translation gives CASSHPTGGSEKLFF.